Below, 30 T cell receptor beta chains from the same sample are listed, as sequenced in a study of T cell responses to AZD1222 COVID-19 vaccine. The table came from immunoSEQ multiplex PCR; TCRdb's copy has only in-frame clones and leaves some out. The data show 130,000 to 150,000 clones, approximately 90% seen once. Source: peripheral blood, taken on day 0 of MenACWY control vaccination. The receptors were sampled from an adult in good health.

A few counts support this clone. The CDR3 here is CASSSTGGDRVGEAFF. CDR3 bases: TGTGCCAGCAGCTCGACAGGGGGCGATCGAGTGGGTGAAGCTTTCTTT. The gene calls are TRBV7-9 and TRBJ1-1; 10 bases fit TRBD1. The CDR3 loop spans 16 amino acids. Per the germline V gene, CDR1 is SEHNR and CDR2 is FQNEAQ (reference sequence). The J segment lost 7 bases and the V segment lost 4 bases, leaving 12 bases of the junction unmatched.

J is TRBJ1-4 and V is TRBV11-2; D may be TRBD1 (5 bases). Germline V gives CDR1 SGHAT, CDR2 FQNNGV. Trimming left V 0 bases short and J 0 bases short, with 11 bases between. The CDR3 sequence is 17 residues long. The CDR3 spells CASSLEGGRATNEKLFF. CDR3 in DNA: TGTGCCAGCAGCTTAGAGGGGGGGAGAGCAACTAATGAAAAACTGTTTTTT.

The rearrangement joins TRBV4-1 to TRBJ2-7; D ambiguous. The CDR3 contains 15 residues. CDR1 and CDR2 from the germline V gene are MGHRA and YSYEKL. Trimming removed 6 bases at V and 2 bases at J, with 17 bases between. CDR3 DNA sequence: TGCGCCAGCAGAACAAGCGCATCCCCGGCCTACGAGCAGTACTTC. Translation gives CASRTSASPAYEQYF.

The chain employs TRBV5-1 and TRBJ2-3, with 12 bases identical to TRBD2. Looked up from germline, CDR1 is SGHRS and CDR2 is YFSETQ. This CDR3 comprises 18 residues. V lost 4 bases to trimming and J lost 0 bases; unmatched junction nucleotides: 9. This CDR3 is CASSTGTSGRPSTDTQYF. Written as DNA, the CDR3 is TGCGCCAGCAGCACCGGGACTAGCGGGCGACCTAGCACAGATACGCAGTATTTT.

The gene calls are TRBV4-2 and TRBJ1-5; D ambiguous. This CDR3 comprises 13 residues. CDR1 and CDR2 from the germline V gene are LGHNA and YNFKEQ. The germline V and J ends were trimmed by 0 bases and 8 bases, with 8 bases remaining between them. The CDR3 sequence is CASSQDPVKPQHF. The CDR3, as DNA: TGTGCCAGCAGCCAAGATCCGGTGAAGCCCCAGCATTTT.

J is TRBJ1-2 and V is TRBV24-1; no definite D call. The CDR3 sequence is 16 residues long. The germline gives CDR1 KGHDR, CDR2 SFDVKD. V was pared by 2 bases and J by 0 bases, with 12 bases between. Written as DNA, the CDR3 is TGTGCCACCAGTGATTCGGCAGAACCTACTAACTATGGCTACACCTTC. Translating it yields CATSDSAEPTNYGYTF.

The rearrangement joins TRBV4-3 to TRBJ2-3; weak D call: TRBD2 (7 bases). This CDR3 comprises 16 residues. CDR1 and CDR2 (germline): LGHNA, YSLEER. The V gene lost 0 bases and the J gene lost 2 bases, with 12 bases spanning the gap. For the CDR3, the DNA is TGCGCCAGCAGCCAAGATCGCGGGGGCACCACAGATACGCAGTATTTT. Protein product: CASSQDRGGTTDTQYF.

The chain recombines TRBV4-1 with TRBJ2-5; D gene uncertain. V was cut by 0 bases and J by 6 bases, with 5 bases left in between. Germline V lookup: CDR1 MGHRA, CDR2 YSYEKL. This CDR3 has 12 amino acids. CDR3 protein: CASSQERQTQYF. CDR3 nucleotide sequence: TGCGCCAGCAGCCAAGAGAGGCAGACCCAGTACTTC.

In its sample, this clone was seen a few times. CDR3 amino acids: CASAPGLSYNEQFF. The DNA for the CDR3 is TGCGCCAGCGCCCCGGGCCTCTCCTACAATGAGCAGTTCTTC. The chain joins TRBV5-1 to TRBJ2-1, with D uncertain. V dropped 7 bases and J dropped 0 bases, with 11 bases sitting between them. This CDR3 has 14 residues. Germline V gives CDR1 SGHRS, CDR2 YFSETQ.

The V gene is TRBV28, the J gene TRBJ1-5, with a weak D call TRBD1 (5 bases). The germline V and J ends were trimmed by 4 bases and 8 bases, with 21 bases remaining between them. This CDR3 has 16 amino acids. Germline lookup yields CDR1 MDHEN and CDR2 SYDVKM. As DNA, the CDR3 is TGTGCCAGCAGTTCTCCCCCCGGGGGGACCGAAAAGCCCCAGCATTTT. Protein sequence: CASSSPPGGTEKPQHF.

As to this clone: Other DNA sequences within the sample encode an identical CDR3. The chain joins TRBV2 to TRBJ1-1; D is undetermined. The length of the CDR3 is 13 residues. CDR1 is SNHLY, CDR2 FYNNEI, per germline. The ends were cut back, 3 bases at V and 0 bases at J, with 5 bases in the middle. The CDR3 nucleotides read TGTGCCAGCAGTGATCGGGTGAACACTGAAGCTTTCTTT. This codes for CASSDRVNTEAFF.

This clone has a single count. The chain is built from TRBV7-9 and TRBJ1-6, with a tentative D call TRBD1 (5 bases). CDR3 length: 15 residues. Germline V gives CDR1 SEHNR, CDR2 FQNEAQ (reference sequence). The germline V and J ends were trimmed by 1 base and 5 bases, with 9 bases remaining between them. The CDR3 DNA reads as TGTGCCAGCAGCTTAGGAGACAGTAATAATTCACCCCTCCACTTT. Amino acid sequence: CASSLGDSNNSPLHF. The full variable domain, its missing parts supplied by reference TRBV7-9 and TRBJ1-6, is DTGVSQNPRHKITKRGQNVTFRCDPISEHNRLYWYRQTLGQGPEFLTYFQNEAQLEKSRLLSDRFSAERPKGSFSTLEIQRTEQGDSAMYLCASSLGDSNNSPLHFGNGTRLTVT.

The chain links TRBV6-5 to TRBJ2-7; D possibly corresponds to TRBD1 (6 bases). CDR1 and CDR2 from the germline V gene are MNHEY and SVGAGI. The CDR3 extends over 15 amino acids. Trimming removed 4 bases from V and 2 bases from J, with 15 bases in between. The CDR3 DNA follows: TGTGCCAGCAGTTTCATGACAGGTGCGACCTACGAGCAGTACTTC. It codes for CASSFMTGATYEQYF.

The rearrangement uses TRBV4-3 and TRBJ1-2; perhaps TRBD1 as D (6 bases). This CDR3 spans 15 amino acids. Trimming stripped 1 base from V and 3 bases from J, with 12 bases between. Germline V CDR1 and CDR2: LGHNA, YSLEER. CDR3 sequence: CASSQALGGHYGYTF. CDR3 in DNA: TGCGCCAGCAGCCAAGCGCTGGGGGGCCACTATGGCTACACCTTC.

This chain links TRBV5-1 with TRBJ1-1; D is ambiguous. Trimming took 10 bases from V and 2 from J, leaving 18 bases between them. The CDR3 has 14 residues. The germline CDR1 and CDR2 sequences are SGHRS and YFSETQ. Here the CDR3 DNA reads TGCGCCGGCAAGACCGCAACGATAAACACTGAAGCTTTCTTT. Residues: CAGKTATINTEAFF.

The rearrangement links TRBV6-5 to TRBJ1-1; a weak D match, TRBD1 (5 bases). V lost 6 bases to trimming and J lost 5 bases, with 10 bases between them. Germline-derived CDR1 and CDR2 are MNHEY and SVGAGI. The CDR3 totals 12 residues. The chain's CDR3 is CASSRDGTEAFF. As DNA, the CDR3 is TGTGCCAGCAGCCGGGACGGGACTGAAGCTTTCTTT.

This clone was detected only a few times. The chain links TRBV2 to TRBJ1-5; 9 bases agree with TRBD1. Germline V lookup: CDR1 SNHLY, CDR2 FYNNEI. After removal of 7 bases from V and 7 bases from J, the junction contained 5 bases not matched to a gene. The length of the CDR3 is 13 residues. The CDR3 region is CASKTGGGQPQHF. The CDR3 DNA is TGTGCCAGCAAAACAGGGGGCGGGCAGCCCCAGCATTTT.

The J gene is TRBJ2-3, the V gene TRBV10-3; 12 bases map to TRBD2. Trimming at V came to 7 bases and at J to 0 bases, leaving 11 bases not matched to a gene. The CDR3 covers 18 residues. Germline V lookup: CDR1 ENHRY, CDR2 SYGVKD. CDR3 bases: TGTGCCATCACTAAATCCCCCGGGACTAGCGGGAGCACAGATACGCAGTATTTT. Its translation: CAITKSPGTSGSTDTQYF.

CDR3 region: CASMWDTTIPNEQFF. In DNA, the CDR3 is TGTGCCAGCATGTGGGATACAACTATCCCCAATGAGCAGTTCTTC. V gene TRBV6-5 combines with J gene TRBJ2-1; the D is unclear. Trimming took off 7 bases at V and 6 bases at J, with 19 bases between the two ends. In germline, CDR1 is MNHEY, CDR2 SVGAGI. This CDR3 has 15 amino acids.

The chain has TRBV19 and TRBJ1-5; no reliable D call. Germline lookup yields CDR1 LNHDA and CDR2 SQIVND (reference sequence). The ends were cut back, 3 bases at V and 4 bases at J, with 7 bases in the middle. The CDR3 runs to 13 residues. In DNA form, the CDR3 reads TGTGCCAGTAGTATCGGCGGGAATCAGCCCCAGCATTTT. Protein sequence: CASSIGGNQPQHF.

The chain couples TRBV27 to TRBJ1-1; D unclear. The V gene's germline CDR1 is MNHEY and CDR2 SMNVEV (reference sequence). The length of the CDR3 is 14 residues. With 8 bases removed from V and 1 base from J, the gap between germline ends came to 14 bases. The chain's CDR3 is CASGPLGENTEAFF. In DNA form, the CDR3 reads TGTGCCAGCGGGCCCCTCGGCGAGAACACTGAAGCTTTCTTT.

This clone was picked up a small number of times. The chain has TRBV18 and TRBJ2-2; D might be TRBD1 (6 bases). The CDR3 has 16 amino acids. CDR1 and CDR2 (germline): KGHSH, LQKENI. Trimming took off 1 base at V and 6 bases at J, with 15 bases between the two ends. CDR3 DNA: TGTGCCAGCTCACCACTGCTAGGGCAGGGGCCCGGGGAGCTGTTTTTT. Its protein is CASSPLLGQGPGELFF.

This chain joins TRBV24-1 and TRBJ1-2; 9 bases line up with TRBD1. The germline V gene has CDR1 KGHDR and CDR2 SFDVKD. V lost 3 bases to trimming and J lost 5 bases; unmatched junction nucleotides: 3. The CDR3 spans 14 residues. CDR3 loop: CATSDRGQGYGYTF. For the CDR3, the DNA is TGTGCCACCAGTGATCGAGGACAGGGGTATGGCTACACCTTC.

The gene calls are TRBV18 and TRBJ2-7, with TRBD1 matching over 9 bases. V was clipped by 0 bases and J by 0 bases; unmatched bases: 3. In germline, CDR1 is KGHSH, CDR2 LQKENI. CDR3 length equals 16 residues. This CDR3 reads CASSPPGQGSSYEQYF. The CDR3 coding sequence is TGTGCCAGCTCACCACCCGGACAGGGGTCCTCCTACGAGCAGTACTTC.

V and J are TRBV5-4 and TRBJ1-2; D may be TRBD1 (5 bases). V lost 1 base and J lost 7, with 14 bases in between. This CDR3 has 14 amino acids. Per the germline V gene, CDR1 is SGHNT and CDR2 is YYREEE (reference sequence). CDR3 in DNA: TGTGCCAGCAGCTTGACCAGGGAGGGACGTGGCTACACCTTC. Encoded protein: CASSLTREGRGYTF. Variable domain in full (rest from reference TRBV5-4 and TRBJ1-2): ETGVTQSPTHLIKTRGQQVTLRCSSQSGHNTVSWYQQALGQGPQFIFQYYREEENGRGNFPPRFSGLQFPNYSSELNVNALELDDSALYLCASSLTREGRGYTFGSGTRLTVV.

This clone was observed a few times. The chain joins TRBV6-6 to TRBJ1-2; no reliable D call. V was shortened by 5 bases and J by 4 bases, with 11 bases between the two germline ends. The CDR3 extends over 13 amino acids. CDR1 and CDR2 from the germline V gene are MNHNY and SVGAGI (reference sequence). The CDR3 loop is CASSPGRGYGYTF. Written as DNA, the CDR3 is TGTGCCAGCAGTCCCGGCAGAGGCTATGGCTACACCTTC.

The chain links TRBV4-1 to TRBJ2-7; no definite D call. CDR1 is MGHRA, CDR2 YSYEKL, per germline. This CDR3 has 14 residues. V was shortened by 0 bases and J by 0 bases, with 6 bases between the two germline ends. The CDR3 reads CASSQDEGSYEQYF. The CDR3 nucleotides read TGCGCCAGCAGCCAAGATGAAGGCTCCTACGAGCAGTACTTC.

This rearrangement joins TRBV18 to TRBJ1-5, with 9 bases matching TRBD1. CDR1 and CDR2 (germline): KGHSH, LQKENI. The CDR3 length is 15 residues. V trimming: 0 bases; J trimming: 6 bases; junction bases outside the gene matches: 3. The CDR3 DNA follows: TGTGCCAGCTCACCACCGGACAGGGGCGGTCAGCCCCAGCATTTT. This sequence encodes CASSPPDRGGQPQHF.

As to this clone: The junction departs from the called germline gene at one end, perhaps through a read error. The chain has TRBV29-1 and TRBJ1-2, with D perhaps TRBD1 (5 bases). Germline-derived CDR1 and CDR2 are SQVTM and ANQGSEA. The length of the CDR3 is 12 residues. DNA for the CDR3: TGCAGCATTGAACCCGGGGGCTATGGCTACACCTTC. It specifies CSIEPGGYGYTF. Together with reference TRBV29-1 and TRBJ1-2, the CDR3 gives the full variable domain: SAVISQKPSRDICQRGTSLTIQCQVDSQVTMMFWYRQQPGQSLTLIATANQGSEATYESGFVIDKFPISRPNLTFSTLTVSNMSPEDSSIYLCSIEPGGYGYTFGSGTRLTVV.

The chain has TRBV6-5 and TRBJ1-3; D uncertain. Per germline, CDR1 MNHEY and CDR2 SVGAGI. This CDR3 is 13 amino acids long. The ends were cut back, 8 bases at V and 0 bases at J, with 8 bases in the middle. CDR3 bases: TGTGCCAGCGGAGAGAACTCTGGAAACACCATATATTTT. Translating it yields CASGENSGNTIYF.